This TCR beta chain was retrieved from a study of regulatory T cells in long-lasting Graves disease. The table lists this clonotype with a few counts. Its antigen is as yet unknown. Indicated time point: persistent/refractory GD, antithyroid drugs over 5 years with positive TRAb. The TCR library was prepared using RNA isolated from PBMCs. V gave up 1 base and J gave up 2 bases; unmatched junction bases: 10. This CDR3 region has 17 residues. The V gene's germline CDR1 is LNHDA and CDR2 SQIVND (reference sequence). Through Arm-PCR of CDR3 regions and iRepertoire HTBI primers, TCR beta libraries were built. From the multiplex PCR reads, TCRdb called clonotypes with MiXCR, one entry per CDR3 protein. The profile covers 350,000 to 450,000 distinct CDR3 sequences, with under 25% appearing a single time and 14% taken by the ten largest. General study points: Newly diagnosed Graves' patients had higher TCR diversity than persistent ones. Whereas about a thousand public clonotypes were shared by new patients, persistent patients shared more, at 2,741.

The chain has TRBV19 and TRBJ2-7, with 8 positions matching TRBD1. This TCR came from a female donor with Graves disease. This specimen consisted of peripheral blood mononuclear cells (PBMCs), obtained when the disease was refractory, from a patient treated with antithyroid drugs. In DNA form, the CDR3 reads TGTGCCAGTAGTATAGCCGGGGGACAGGCAACCGCCTACGAGCAGTACTTC. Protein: CASSIAGGQATAYEQYF.